Below, 24 T cell receptor beta chains from the same sample are listed, as sequenced in a study of T cell clonotyping in hematopoietic cell transplantation. Assay used: immunoSEQ multiplex PCR; TCRdb lists only in-frame clones, some missing. The repertoire has fewer than 2,000 clones, around 91% of them found once; the top ten carry about 8.4%. Sample: PBMCs, taken at the time of graft-versus-host disease after allogeneic stem cell transplant. The receptors were sampled from a male patient aged 18-30 years who had an allogeneic stem cell transplant from a related donor, so the T cells may come from the graft donor. Some clones in this sample may be carry-over from other donors' samples.

This clone was recorded once. The chain uses TRBV4-1 and TRBJ2-5, with D possibly being TRBD1 or TRBD2 (5 bases each). Trimming took off 4 bases at V and 5 bases at J, with 8 bases between the two ends. CDR1 MGHRA and CDR2 YSYEKL come from the germline V gene. This CDR3 has 12 residues. CDR3 DNA sequence: TGCGCCAGCAGCCTTCGGGGCGAGACCCAGTACTTC. This codes for CASSLRGETQYF.

The gene calls are TRBV14 and TRBJ1-2; 9 bases line up with TRBD1. Trimming took 5 bases from V and 7 from J; bases not matched to a gene: 5. CDR1 and CDR2 from the germline V gene are SGHDN and FVKESK. This CDR3 is built from 13 residues. DNA of the CDR3: TGTGCCAGCAGCTTTGACAGGGGGGGTGGCTACACCTTC. Translating gives CASSFDRGGGYTF.

V and J are TRBV7-9 and TRBJ1-1; 7 nucleotides match TRBD1. The CDR3 is made up of 14 amino acids. Germline V CDR1 and CDR2: SEHNR, FQNEAQ (reference sequence). J gave up 2 bases and V 1 base, and 1 base lay outside the gene matches. CDR3 in DNA: TGTGCCAGCAGCTTAGACAGGGGTAACACTGAAGCTTTCTTT. Its protein is CASSLDRGNTEAFF.

The rearrangement uses TRBV27 and TRBJ2-7; 11 nucleotides match TRBD2. V dropped 5 bases and J dropped 2; count of bases not matched to a gene: 8. The germline V gene encodes CDR1 MNHEY and CDR2 SMNVEV (reference sequence). The CDR3 covers 16 residues. The CDR3 nucleotides read TGTGCCAGCAGTCTAATAGCGGGAGGGCCACCCTACGAGCAGTACGTC. It yields the protein CASSLIAGGPPYEQYV.

V gene TRBV19 combines with J gene TRBJ2-3, with unresolved D. Germline-derived CDR1 and CDR2 are LNHDA and SQIVND (reference sequence). This CDR3 has 13 residues. V dropped 4 bases and J dropped 0 bases, with 5 bases sitting between them. CDR3 sequence: CASSTDSTDTQYF. As DNA, the CDR3 is TGTGCCAGTAGTACGGACAGCACAGATACGCAGTATTTT.

The chain employs TRBV21-1 and TRBJ2-5; the tabulated D call, TRBD2, remains unverified against the DNA. TRBV21-1 is a recognized pseudogene. There are 17 residues in the CDR3. The CDR3, as DNA: TGTGCCAGCAGCAAAGTCCCTCCAGCGGGAGGCCAAGAGACCCAGTACTTC. Translation gives CASSKVPPAGGQETQYF.

V gene TRBV10-3 combines with J gene TRBJ2-5, with 8 bases matching TRBD2. Germline CDR1 is ENHRY and CDR2 is SYGVKD. Losses at the gene ends were 1 base for V and 0 bases for J; bases not matched to a gene: 7. CDR3 length: 17 amino acids. Here the CDR3 reads CAISELPGGEYQETQYF. DNA of the CDR3: TGTGCCATCAGTGAGTTGCCGGGGGGGGAGTACCAAGAGACCCAGTACTTC.

This chain connects TRBV7-9 to TRBJ2-7; TRBD1 aligns across 12 bases. The CDR3 extends over 17 amino acids. The ends lost 1 base at V and 0 bases at J; junction bases unmatched: 4. The germline CDR1 and CDR2 sequences are SEHNR and FQNEAQ (reference sequence). CDR3 bases: TGTGCCAGCAGCTTAGATTCGGGACAGGGGGCCTCCTACGAGCAGTACGTC. This translates into CASSLDSGQGASYEQYV.

The chain is built from TRBV29-1 and TRBJ1-2; D unresolved. This CDR3 comprises 11 residues. Between the trimmed V and J ends, which lost 4 bases and 8 bases, there was a span of 11 bases. CDR1 SQVTM and CDR2 ANQGSEA come from the germline V gene. This chain's CDR3 is CSVVRQDGYTF. The DNA of the CDR3 is TGCAGCGTTGTGCGGCAGGACGGCTACACCTTC.

The genes are TRBV6-1 and TRBJ1-5; 10 positions agree with TRBD1. Germline loops: CDR1 MNHNS, CDR2 SASEGT. V dropped 3 bases and J dropped 6; count of bases not matched to a gene: 5. This CDR3 is 15 amino acids long. CDR3 sequence (DNA): TGTGCCAGCAGTGAGAGGGGACAGGGGATTCAGCCCCAGCATTTT. This translates into CASSERGQGIQPQHF.

The chain's CDR3 is CASSPQVPGLAGGPGLADTQYF. For the CDR3, the DNA is TGTGCCAGCAGCCCCCAAGTCCCGGGACTAGCGGGAGGGCCCGGGCTGGCAGATACGCAGTATTTT. The V gene is TRBV13, the J gene TRBJ2-3, with TRBD2 matching 16 bases. The germline gives CDR1 PRHDT, CDR2 FYEKMQ (reference sequence). The CDR3 contains 22 residues. The ends lost 5 bases at V and 4 bases at J; junction bases unmatched: 21.

The chain combines TRBV5-1 with TRBJ1-2; D remains unclear. V lost 4 bases to trimming and J lost 7 bases, with 14 bases between them. Germline loops: CDR1 SGHRS, CDR2 YFSETQ. This CDR3 spans 13 amino acids. DNA for the CDR3: TGCGCCAGCAGCATAGCCGGTGAGCGTGGCTACACCTTC. Translating it yields CASSIAGERGYTF.

The genes are TRBV27 and TRBJ2-6; D gene ambiguous. V dropped 7 bases and J dropped 0 bases, with 13 bases sitting between them. The CDR3 is 16 residues long. Germline lookup yields CDR1 MNHEY and CDR2 SMNVEV (reference sequence). CDR3 sequence (DNA): TGTGCCAGCATGAGGCAACAGACCTCTGGGGCCAACGTCCTGACTTTC. Protein sequence: CASMRQQTSGANVLTF.

This chain uses TRBV7-9 with TRBJ1-1; TRBD1 agrees at 8 bases. V dropped 5 bases and J dropped 1; count of bases not matched to a gene: 12. The CDR3 loop spans 17 amino acids. From germline, CDR1 is SEHNR and CDR2 FQNEAQ (reference sequence). CDR3 region: CASSLHHTGGGNTEAFF. In DNA, the CDR3 is TGTGCCAGCAGCCTACATCACACAGGGGGAGGGAACACTGAAGCTTTCTTT.

The DNA of the CDR3 is TGTGCCAGCAGCCAAGGGCCGAGGGCAGGGGAAAACTATGGCTACACCTTC. It yields the protein CASSQGPRAGENYGYTF. This chain joins TRBV4-2 and TRBJ1-2; a possible D gene is TRBD1 (6 bases). CDR1 and CDR2 (germline): LGHNA, YNFKEQ. The CDR3 is 17 residues long. V lost 1 base, J lost 2 bases, and 17 bases lay in between.

The J gene is TRBJ2-3, the V gene TRBV5-1; 9 bases map to TRBD2. This CDR3 region has 17 residues. V shed 3 bases, J shed 1 base, and the junction held 9 bases outside the gene matches. Germline V CDR1 and CDR2: SGHRS, YFSETQ. The CDR3 loop reads CASSSPETSGRTDTQYF. The CDR3, as DNA: TGCGCCAGCAGCTCCCCCGAGACTAGCGGCCGCACAGATACGCAGTATTTT. Together with reference TRBV5-1 and TRBJ2-3, the CDR3 gives the full variable domain: KAGVTQTPRYLIKTRGQQVTLSCSPISGHRSVSWYQQTPGQGLQFLFEYFSETQRNKGNFPGRFSGRQFSNSRSEMNVSTLELGDSALYLCASSSPETSGRTDTQYFGPGTRLTVL.

Here the CDR3 DNA reads TGTGCCAGCAGCCGCAGGGGTTGGGAGCAGTACGTC. It codes for CASSRRGWEQYV. The rearrangement joins TRBV28 to TRBJ2-7; D may be TRBD1 (6 bases). The V end lost 6 bases, the J end lost 7 bases, and 13 bases lay between the germline ends. The CDR3 runs to 12 residues. Germline V gene sequence: CDR1 MDHEN, CDR2 SYDVKM.

The rearrangement joins TRBV5-6 to TRBJ1-5; D might be TRBD1 (5 bases). This CDR3 has 14 amino acids. Trimming removed 4 bases from V and 2 bases from J, with 10 bases in between. CDR1 is SGHDT and CDR2 is YYEEEE in the germline V gene. The CDR3 DNA sequence: TGTGCCAGCAGCCTAGGGGTGGGCAATCAGCCCCAGCATTTT. It translates to CASSLGVGNQPQHF. The whole variable domain, remainder taken from reference TRBV5-6 and TRBJ1-5, is DAGVTQSPTHLIKTRGQQVTLRCSPKSGHDTVSWYQQALGQGPQFIFQYYEEEERQRGNFPDRFSGHQFPNYSSELNVNALLLGDSALYLCASSLGVGNQPQHFGDGTRLSIL.

The genes are TRBV5-8 and TRBJ2-1; 12 bases match TRBD2. The CDR3 has 17 amino acids. V was clipped by 0 bases and J by 8 bases; unmatched bases: 9. The germline CDR1 and CDR2 sequences are SGHTS and YDEGEE. CDR3 sequence reads: CASSLAVLAGGYHEQFF. In DNA form, the CDR3 reads TGTGCCAGCAGCTTGGCGGTGCTAGCGGGGGGGTATCATGAGCAGTTCTTC.

The genes are TRBV29-1 and TRBJ2-3; D possibly corresponds to TRBD2 (6 bases). V lost 6 bases and J 7 bases, leaving 17 bases between the germline ends. Germline assignment: CDR1 SQVTM and CDR2 ANQGSEA. CDR3 length equals 13 residues. DNA of the CDR3: TGCAGCGTAGATCGGGACTCCTCAAATACGCAGTATTTT. This encodes CSVDRDSSNTQYF.

This clone was observed once. This chain uses TRBV5-8 with TRBJ2-5; 8 bases match TRBD2. CDR1 is SGHTS and CDR2 is YDEGEE in the germline V gene. The CDR3 is 15 amino acids. Losses at the gene ends were 1 base for V and 4 bases for J; bases not matched to a gene: 6. In DNA, the CDR3 is TGTGCCAGCAGCTTGTACGCGGGAGGTGTAGAGACCCAGTACTTC. It codes for CASSLYAGGVETQYF.

The V and J genes are TRBV27 and TRBJ1-1; D is perhaps TRBD1 (5 bases). The CDR3 loop spans 13 amino acids. Germline values: CDR1 MNHEY, CDR2 SMNVEV (reference sequence). The V end was cut by 5 bases, the J end by 5 bases, with 12 bases between. CDR3 nucleotides: TGTGCCAGCAGTCCCAGGGTGGAAACTGAAGCTTTCTTT. Its protein product is CASSPRVETEAFF.

The J gene is TRBJ2-5, the V gene TRBV4-3; 7 bases align to TRBD2. Per germline, CDR1 LGHNA and CDR2 YSLEER. CDR3 length equals 13 residues. Trimming at V came to 2 bases and at J to 5 bases, leaving 2 bases not matched to a gene. The CDR3 nucleotides are TGCGCCAGCAGCCAAAGGGGAGGGGAGACCCAGTACTTC. Amino acid sequence: CASSQRGGETQYF.

The chain joins TRBV7-6 to TRBJ2-1, with D possibly being TRBD2 (6 bases). Germline loops: CDR1 SGHVS, CDR2 FNYEAQ. The CDR3 is 16 residues long. Trimming shortened V by 4 bases and J by 6 bases, and 19 bases separated the two germline ends. CDR3 in amino acids: CASSSPVISGGNEQFF. Written as DNA, the CDR3 is TGTGCCAGCAGCTCCCCGGTTATTAGCGGAGGCAATGAGCAGTTCTTC.